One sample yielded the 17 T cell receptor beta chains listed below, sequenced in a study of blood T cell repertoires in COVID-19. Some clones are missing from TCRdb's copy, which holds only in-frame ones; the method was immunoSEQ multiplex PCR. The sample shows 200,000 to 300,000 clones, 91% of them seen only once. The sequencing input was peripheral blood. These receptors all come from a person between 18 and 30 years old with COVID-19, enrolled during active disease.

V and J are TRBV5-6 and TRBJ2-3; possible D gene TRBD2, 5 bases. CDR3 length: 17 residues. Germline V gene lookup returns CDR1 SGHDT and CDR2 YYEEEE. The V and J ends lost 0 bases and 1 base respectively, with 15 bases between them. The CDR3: CASSLARTPHRTDTQYF. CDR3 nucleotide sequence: TGTGCCAGCAGCTTGGCCAGGACTCCCCACCGCACAGATACGCAGTATTTT.

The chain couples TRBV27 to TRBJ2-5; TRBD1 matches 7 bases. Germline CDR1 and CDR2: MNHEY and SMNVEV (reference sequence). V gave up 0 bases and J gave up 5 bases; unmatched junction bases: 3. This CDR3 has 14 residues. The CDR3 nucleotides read TGTGCCAGCAGTTTATCAACAGGGGTTGAGACCCAGTACTTC. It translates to CASSLSTGVETQYF.

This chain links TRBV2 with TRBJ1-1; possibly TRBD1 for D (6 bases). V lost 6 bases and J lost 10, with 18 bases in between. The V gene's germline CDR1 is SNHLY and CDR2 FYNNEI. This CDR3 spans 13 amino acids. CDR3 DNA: TGTGCCAGCAGGAGGGACAAGGGGATGGGAGCTTTCTTT. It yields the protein CASRRDKGMGAFF. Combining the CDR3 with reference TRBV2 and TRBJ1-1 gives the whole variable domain EPEVTQTPSHQVTQMGQEVILRCVPISNHLYFYWYRQILGQKVEFLVSFYNNEISEKSEIFDDQFSVERPDGSNFTLKIRSTKLEDSAMYFCASRRDKGMGAFFGQGTRLTVV.

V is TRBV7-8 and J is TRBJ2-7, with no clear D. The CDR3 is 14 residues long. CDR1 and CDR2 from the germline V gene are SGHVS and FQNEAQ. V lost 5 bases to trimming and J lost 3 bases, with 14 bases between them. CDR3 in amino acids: CASSRDTGRYEQYF. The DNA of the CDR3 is TGTGCCAGCAGCCGAGATACGGGTCGCTACGAGCAGTACTTC.

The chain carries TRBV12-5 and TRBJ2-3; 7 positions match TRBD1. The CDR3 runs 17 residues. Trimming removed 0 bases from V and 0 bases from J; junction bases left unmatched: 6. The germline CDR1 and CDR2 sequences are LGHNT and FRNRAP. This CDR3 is CASGLVQGNPSTDTQYF. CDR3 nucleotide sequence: TGTGCTAGTGGTTTGGTACAGGGGAACCCTAGCACAGATACGCAGTATTTT.

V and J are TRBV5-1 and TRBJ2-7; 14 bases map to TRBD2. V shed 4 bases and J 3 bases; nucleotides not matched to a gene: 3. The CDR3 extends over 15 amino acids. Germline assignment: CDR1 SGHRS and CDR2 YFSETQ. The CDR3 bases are TGCGCCAGCAGCAAAGGACTAGCGGGAGGCTACGAGCAGTACTTC. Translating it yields CASSKGLAGGYEQYF.

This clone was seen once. CDR3 sequence: CASSPMDWASQETQYF. The CDR3 DNA is TGTGCCAGCAGCCCTATGGACTGGGCTAGTCAAGAGACCCAGTACTTC. The genes are TRBV14 and TRBJ2-5, with a weak D call TRBD2 (5 bases). Deletions cut 4 bases from V and 2 bases from J, with 17 bases between. Germline V gives CDR1 SGHDN, CDR2 FVKESK. The CDR3 loop spans 16 amino acids.

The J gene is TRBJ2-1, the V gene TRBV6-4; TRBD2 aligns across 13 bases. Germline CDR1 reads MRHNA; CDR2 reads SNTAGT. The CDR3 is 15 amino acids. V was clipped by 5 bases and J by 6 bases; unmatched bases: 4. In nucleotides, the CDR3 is TGTGCCAGCAGTCCCGGACTAGCGGGAGTCAATGAGCAGTTCTTC. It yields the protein CASSPGLAGVNEQFF.

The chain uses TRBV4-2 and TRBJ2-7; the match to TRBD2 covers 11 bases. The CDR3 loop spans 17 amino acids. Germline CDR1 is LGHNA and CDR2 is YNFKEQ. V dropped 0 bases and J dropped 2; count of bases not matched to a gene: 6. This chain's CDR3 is CASSQERGTSGTYEQYF. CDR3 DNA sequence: TGTGCCAGCAGCCAAGAGAGGGGGACTAGCGGTACCTACGAGCAGTACTTC.

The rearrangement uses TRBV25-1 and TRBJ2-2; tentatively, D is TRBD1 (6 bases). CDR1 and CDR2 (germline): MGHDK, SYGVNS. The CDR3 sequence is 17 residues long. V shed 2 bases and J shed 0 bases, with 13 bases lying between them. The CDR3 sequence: CASSERTASSNTGELFF. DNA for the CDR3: TGTGCCAGCAGTGAAAGGACAGCAAGCTCGAACACCGGGGAGCTGTTTTTT.

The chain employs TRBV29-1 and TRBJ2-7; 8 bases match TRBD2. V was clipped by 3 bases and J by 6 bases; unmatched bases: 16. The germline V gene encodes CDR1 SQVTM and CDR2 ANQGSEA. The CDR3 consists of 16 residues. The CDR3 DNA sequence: TGCAGCGTTGAGGGCGGAAAGACGGGAGGGCCTGGCGAGCAGTACTTC. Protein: CSVEGGKTGGPGEQYF.

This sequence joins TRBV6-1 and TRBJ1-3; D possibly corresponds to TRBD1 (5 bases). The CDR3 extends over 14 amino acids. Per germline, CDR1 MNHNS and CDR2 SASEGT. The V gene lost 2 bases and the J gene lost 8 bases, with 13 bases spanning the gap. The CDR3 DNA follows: TGTGCCAGCAGTGAACTTCCCAGGGTTGACACCATATATTTT. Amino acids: CASSELPRVDTIYF.

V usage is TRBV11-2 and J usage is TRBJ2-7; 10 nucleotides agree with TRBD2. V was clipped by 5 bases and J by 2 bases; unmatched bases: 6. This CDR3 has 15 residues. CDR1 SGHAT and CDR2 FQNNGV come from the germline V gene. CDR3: CASSPASGGPYEQYF. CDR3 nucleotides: TGTGCCAGCAGCCCAGCTAGCGGGGGCCCCTACGAGCAGTACTTC.

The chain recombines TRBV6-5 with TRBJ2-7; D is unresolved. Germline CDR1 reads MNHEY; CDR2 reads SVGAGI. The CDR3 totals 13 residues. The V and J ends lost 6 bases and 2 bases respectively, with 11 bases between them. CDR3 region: CASRETPPYEQYF. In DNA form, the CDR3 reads TGTGCCAGCAGGGAGACTCCGCCCTACGAGCAGTACTTC.

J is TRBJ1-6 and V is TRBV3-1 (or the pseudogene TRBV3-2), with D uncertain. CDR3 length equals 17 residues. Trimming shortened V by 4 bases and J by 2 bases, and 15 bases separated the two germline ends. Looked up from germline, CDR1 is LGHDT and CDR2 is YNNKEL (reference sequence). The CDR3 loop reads CASSLSKGVTYNSPLHF. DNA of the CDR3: TGTGCCAGCAGCCTTTCGAAGGGAGTCACCTATAATTCACCCCTCCACTTT.

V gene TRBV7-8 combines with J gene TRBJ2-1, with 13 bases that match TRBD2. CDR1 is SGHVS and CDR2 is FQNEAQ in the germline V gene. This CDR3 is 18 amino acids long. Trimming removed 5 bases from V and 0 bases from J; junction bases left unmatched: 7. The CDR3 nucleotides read TGTGCCAGCAGCCCGGGACTAGCGGGATCCTCCTCCTACAATGAGCAGTTCTTC. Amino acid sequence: CASSPGLAGSSSYNEQFF.

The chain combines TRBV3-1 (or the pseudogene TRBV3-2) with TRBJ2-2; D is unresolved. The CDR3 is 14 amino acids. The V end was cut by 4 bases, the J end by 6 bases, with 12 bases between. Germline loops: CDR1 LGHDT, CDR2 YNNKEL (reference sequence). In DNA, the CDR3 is TGTGCCAGCAGCCCGAGTTTAGAGTCCGGGGAGCTGTTTTTT. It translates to CASSPSLESGELFF.